The 21 T cell receptor beta chains below were found in one sample sequenced in a study of blood T cell repertoires in COVID-19. The table came from immunoSEQ multiplex PCR; TCRdb's copy has only in-frame clones and leaves some out. The sample lists approximately 260,000 clones; approximately 83% were seen once. The specimen sequenced was PBMCs or T cells enriched from blood (not recorded which). Receptors originate from a woman aged 40 to 50 with acute COVID-19.

The J gene is TRBJ2-1, the V gene TRBV9; a possible D gene is TRBD2 (6 bases). From germline, CDR1 is SGDLS and CDR2 YYNGEE. V gave up 4 bases and J gave up 4 bases, with 30 bases separating them. The CDR3 runs to 20 residues. Here the CDR3 reads CASSIRGARVGADHYNEQFF. CDR3 nucleotides: TGTGCCAGCAGCATACGCGGGGCGCGGGTAGGAGCGGATCATTACAATGAGCAGTTCTTC.

The chain recombines TRBV19 with TRBJ2-3, with TRBD2 matching 12 bases. Germline trimming cut 3 bases from V and 3 bases from J; bases unmatched to any gene: 10. Germline CDR1 and CDR2: LNHDA and SQIVND (reference sequence). This CDR3 is built from 18 residues. The CDR3, as DNA: TGTGCCAGTAGTATTGGTCCCAAGACTAGCGGGAGTACAGATACGCAGTATTTT. It is translated as CASSIGPKTSGSTDTQYF.

This rearrangement joins TRBV13 to TRBJ2-1, with 7 bases fitting TRBD1. Germline V gene sequence: CDR1 PRHDT, CDR2 FYEKMQ (reference sequence). J was trimmed by 4 bases and V by 5 bases; bases with no gene match: 8. The CDR3 length is 15 residues. CDR3 sequence: CASSATGQSYNEQFF. DNA for the CDR3: TGTGCCAGCAGCGCCACGGGACAGTCTTACAATGAGCAGTTCTTC.

The DNA of the CDR3 is TGCGCCAGCAGCTTAATGGCAGGACAAGGCGCCGAGCAGTACTTC. Amino acids: CASSLMAGQGAEQYF. This chain uses TRBV5-1 with TRBJ2-7; TRBD1 is a possible D gene (5 bases). CDR3 length: 15 amino acids. CDR1 and CDR2 from the germline V gene are SGHRS and YFSETQ. Trimming pared 2 bases from V and 6 bases from J, leaving 18 bases between. The full variable domain, rest sourced from reference TRBV5-1 and TRBJ2-7, is KAGVTQTPRYLIKTRGQQVTLSCSPISGHRSVSWYQQTPGQGLQFLFEYFSETQRNKGNFPGRFSGRQFSNSRSEMNVSTLELGDSALYLCASSLMAGQGAEQYFGPGTRLTVT.

The rearrangement joins TRBV4-1 to TRBJ2-2; 8 positions match TRBD1. CDR3 length: 17 residues. Germline V CDR1 and CDR2: MGHRA, YSYEKL. V lost 1 base and J lost 5; bases outside the gene matches: 9. In DNA form, the CDR3 reads TGCGCCAGCAGCCAAGGCCCCGACAGGGGCAGGACCGGGGAGCTGTTTTTT. Residues: CASSQGPDRGRTGELFF.

The V gene is TRBV28, the J gene TRBJ2-7; 7 nucleotides agree with TRBD1. Trimming took 3 bases from V and 4 from J; bases not matched to a gene: 6. Germline CDR1 is MDHEN and CDR2 is SYDVKM. The CDR3 covers 14 residues. The CDR3 region is CASSLSGTEYEQYF. The DNA for the CDR3 is TGTGCCAGCAGTTTGTCCGGGACAGAATACGAGCAGTACTTC. Full variable domain (remainder filled in from reference TRBV28 and TRBJ2-7): DVKVTQSSRYLVKRTGEKVFLECVQDMDHENMFWYRQDPGLGLRLIYFSYDVKMKEKGDIPEGYSVSREKKERFSLILESASTNQTSMYLCASSLSGTEYEQYFGPGTRLTVT.

This chain connects TRBV19 to TRBJ1-2, with 9 bases identical to TRBD1. The trim removed 6 bases at V and 4 bases at J, leaving 6 bases unmatched. The germline CDR1 and CDR2 sequences are LNHDA and SQIVND (reference sequence). CDR3 size: 14 residues. CDR3 nucleotide sequence: TGTGCCAGTAGGGGACAGGGCTATTCCTATGGCTACACCTTC. Residues: CASRGQGYSYGYTF. The whole variable domain, filled in from reference TRBV19 and TRBJ1-2, reads DGGITQSPKYLFRKEGQNVTLSCEQNLNHDAMYWYRQDPGQGLRLIYYSQIVNDFQKGDIAEGYSVSREKKESFPLTVTSAQKNPTAFYLCASRGQGYSYGYTFGSGTRLTVV.

In this sample, this clone turned up once. CDR3 loop: CASSIQGAVNTEAFF. The DNA of the CDR3 is TGTGCCAGTAGTATACAGGGGGCCGTGAACACTGAAGCTTTCTTT. This chain links TRBV19 with TRBJ1-1, with TRBD1 identical over 8 bases. The CDR3 spans 15 residues. CDR1 and CDR2 from the germline V gene are LNHDA and SQIVND (reference sequence). With V trimmed by 2 bases and J by 0 bases, 2 bases remained unmatched. Based on the CDR3 plus reference TRBV19 and TRBJ1-1, the full variable domain is DGGITQSPKYLFRKEGQNVTLSCEQNLNHDAMYWYRQDPGQGLRLIYYSQIVNDFQKGDIAEGYSVSREKKESFPLTVTSAQKNPTAFYLCASSIQGAVNTEAFFGQGTRLTVV.

The J gene is TRBJ1-4, the V gene TRBV28; D is unclear. The CDR3 sequence is 15 residues long. Germline V gene lookup returns CDR1 MDHEN and CDR2 SYDVKM. The V end was cut by 2 bases, the J end by 7 bases, with 14 bases between. The CDR3, as DNA: TGTGCCAGCAGTTTAGTTTCTGGTACTCTTGAAAAACTGTTTTTT. Translated: CASSLVSGTLEKLFF.

This chain joins TRBV12-3 or TRBV12-4 and TRBJ2-4; maybe TRBD2 (5 bases). V was shortened by 7 bases and J by 6 bases, with 13 bases between the two germline ends. The CDR3 is 13 residues long. In nucleotides, the CDR3 is TGTGCCAGCACACTAGGACCCTCAAACATTCAGTACTTC. Translating it yields CASTLGPSNIQYF.

The chain joins TRBV5-1 to TRBJ2-1; D gene uncertain. This CDR3 is built from 13 residues. Trimming removed 3 bases at V and 4 bases at J, with 8 bases between. The germline CDR1 and CDR2 sequences are SGHRS and YFSETQ. The CDR3 reads CASSSDFYNEQFF. As DNA, the CDR3 is TGCGCCAGCAGCTCAGACTTTTACAATGAGCAGTTCTTC.

V is TRBV7-2 and J is TRBJ2-5, with D uncertain. Germline loops: CDR1 SGHTA, CDR2 FQGNSA. The CDR3 runs to 15 residues. Trimming left V 4 bases short and J 0 bases short, with 12 bases between. As DNA, the CDR3 is TGTGCCAGCAGCTCCTACCTAGATTACCAAGAGACCCAGTACTTC. This codes for CASSSYLDYQETQYF.

This chain joins TRBV10-3 and TRBJ2-2; 8 bases are a match to TRBD2. CDR1 is ENHRY and CDR2 is SYGVKD in the germline V gene. V dropped 7 bases and J dropped 0; count of bases not matched to a gene: 4. This CDR3 has 15 amino acids. CDR3 residues: CAINPSGSNTGELFF. The CDR3 coding sequence is TGTGCCATCAACCCTAGCGGGTCGAACACCGGGGAGCTGTTTTTT.

The chain links TRBV19 to TRBJ1-1, with D tentatively TRBD1 (6 bases). This CDR3 is built from 15 residues. V was cut by 1 base and J by 4 bases, with 13 bases left in between. CDR1 LNHDA and CDR2 SQIVND come from the germline V gene (reference sequence). This chain's CDR3 is CASSIVAGVGTEAFF. DNA for the CDR3: TGTGCCAGTAGTATAGTTGCAGGGGTGGGCACTGAAGCTTTCTTT.

This chain joins TRBV7-6 and TRBJ2-5, with 12 bases fitting TRBD1. The CDR3 is 15 residues long. V was pared by 3 bases and J by 5 bases, with 4 bases of the junction left unmatched. Germline V gene lookup returns CDR1 SGHVS and CDR2 FNYEAQ. The CDR3 sequence is CASSFGTGGLETQYF. The CDR3 region has the DNA TGTGCCAGCAGCTTTGGGACAGGGGGCTTGGAGACCCAGTACTTC.

The chain has TRBV11-2 and TRBJ1-5, with unresolved D. The ends were cut back, 0 bases at V and 8 bases at J, with 8 bases in the middle. Germline CDR1 SGHAT, CDR2 FQNNGV. This CDR3 has 13 amino acids. CDR3 region: CASSLDSEEPQHF. Here the CDR3 DNA reads TGTGCCAGCAGCTTAGATTCTGAGGAGCCCCAGCATTTT.

This chain connects TRBV7-6 to TRBJ2-1; TRBD1 is a possible D gene (6 bases). Germline loops: CDR1 SGHVS, CDR2 FNYEAQ. V was cut by 3 bases and J by 4 bases, with 13 bases left in between. CDR3 size: 15 residues. The CDR3 DNA is TGTGCCAGCAGCTTCAATCAGGGGATTTACAATGAGCAGTTCTTC. This gives the protein CASSFNQGIYNEQFF. Supplemented by reference TRBV7-6 and TRBJ2-1, the full variable domain reads GAGVSQSPRYKVTKRGQDVALRCDPISGHVSLYWYRQALGQGPEFLTYFNYEAQQDKSGLPNDRFSAERPEGSISTLTIQRTEQRDSAMYRCASSFNQGIYNEQFFGPGTRLTVL.

V gene TRBV19 combines with J gene TRBJ2-1; 11 nucleotides align to TRBD2. Germline CDR1 and CDR2: LNHDA and SQIVND (reference sequence). Trimming took 5 bases from V and 5 from J; bases not matched to a gene: 5. The CDR3 contains 15 residues. The CDR3 reads CASSVLAGGNNEQFF. The CDR3, as DNA: TGTGCCAGTAGTGTTCTAGCGGGAGGAAACAATGAGCAGTTCTTC. The full variable domain, its missing parts supplied by reference TRBV19 and TRBJ2-1, is DGGITQSPKYLFRKEGQNVTLSCEQNLNHDAMYWYRQDPGQGLRLIYYSQIVNDFQKGDIAEGYSVSREKKESFPLTVTSAQKNPTAFYLCASSVLAGGNNEQFFGPGTRLTVL.

In DNA, the CDR3 is TGCGCCAGCAGTCAATCCGTGGCAGGGGCACTGAACACCGGGGAGCTGTTTTTT. Protein: CASSQSVAGALNTGELFF. The chain links TRBV23-1 to TRBJ2-2; D perhaps matches TRBD1 (6 bases). TRBV23-1 is given ORF status, its function remaining uncertain. V lost 0 bases to trimming and J lost 1 base, with 15 bases between them. The CDR3 sequence is 18 residues long.

The chain couples TRBV7-8 to TRBJ1-3, with TRBD1 matching over 7 bases. In germline, CDR1 is SGHVS, CDR2 FQNEAQ. There are 15 residues in the CDR3. Trimming took 10 bases from V and 0 from J; bases not matched to a gene: 9. DNA for the CDR3: TGTGCCACGCGACAGGGTTGGAGCTCTGGAAACACCATATATTTT. Translated, it gives CATRQGWSSGNTIYF.

The V and J genes are TRBV13 and TRBJ2-1; a weak D match, TRBD2 (6 bases). Germline values: CDR1 PRHDT, CDR2 FYEKMQ (reference sequence). This CDR3 has 11 residues. V was shortened by 5 bases and J by 7 bases, with 6 bases between the two germline ends. The CDR3 DNA follows: TGTGCCAGCAGCCGGGAGAATGAGCAGTTCTTC. Its translation: CASSRENEQFF.